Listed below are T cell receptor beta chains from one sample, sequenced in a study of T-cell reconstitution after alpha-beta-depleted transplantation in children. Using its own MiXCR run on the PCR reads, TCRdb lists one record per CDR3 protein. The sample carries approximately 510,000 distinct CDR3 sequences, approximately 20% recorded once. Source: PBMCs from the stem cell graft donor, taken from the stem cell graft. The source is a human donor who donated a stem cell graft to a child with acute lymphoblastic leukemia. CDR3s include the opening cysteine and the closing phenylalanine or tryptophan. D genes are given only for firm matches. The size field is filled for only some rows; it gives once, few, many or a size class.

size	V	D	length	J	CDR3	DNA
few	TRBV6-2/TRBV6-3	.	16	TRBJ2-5	CASSRWVARVQETQYF	TGTGCCAGCAGCCGGTGGGTAGCGCGCGTACAAGAGACCCAGTACTTC
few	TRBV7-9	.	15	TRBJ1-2	CASSQTGVRYYGYTF	TGTGCCAGCAGCCAGACGGGGGTCCGTTACTATGGCTACACCTTC
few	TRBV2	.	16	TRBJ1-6	CASSRIFGANNSPLHF	TGTGCCAGCAGTCGCATATTTGGGGCTAATAATTCACCCCTCCACTTT
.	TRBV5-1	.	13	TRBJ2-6	CASSSEGANVLTF	TGCGCCAGCAGCTCGGAGGGGGCCAACGTCCTGACTTTC
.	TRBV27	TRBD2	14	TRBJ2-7	CASSQAGGRYEQYF	TGTGCCAGCAGTCAAGCGGGAGGTCGCTACGAGCAGTACTTC
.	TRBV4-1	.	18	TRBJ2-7	CASSQAPGGGGGRYEQYF	TGCGCCAGCAGCCAAGCGCCCGGCGGAGGGGGGGGCAGGTACGAGCAGTACTTC
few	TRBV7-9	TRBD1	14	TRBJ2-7	CASSPRTGSHEQYF	TGTGCCAGCAGCCCGAGGACAGGGAGCCACGAGCAGTACTTC
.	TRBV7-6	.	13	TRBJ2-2	CASTPWDTGELFF	TGTGCCAGCACCCCATGGGACACCGGGGAGCTGTTTTTT
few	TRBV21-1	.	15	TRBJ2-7	CASSSTGVLLYEQYF	TGTGCCAGCAGCTCCACAGGGGTGCTACTCTACGAGCAGTACTTC
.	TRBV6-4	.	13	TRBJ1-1	CASSGGRSTEAFF	TGTGCCAGCAGTGGGGGACGGAGCACTGAAGCTTTCTTT
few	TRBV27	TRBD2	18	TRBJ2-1	CASSLGELTSGRDNEQFF	TGTGCCAGCAGTTTAGGAGAACTGACTAGCGGGAGGGACAATGAGCAGTTCTTC
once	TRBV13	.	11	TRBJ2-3	CASRSGPTQYF	TGTGCCAGCAGATCCGGTCCCACGCAGTATTTT
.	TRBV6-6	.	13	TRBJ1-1	CASNIRVGAEAFF	TGTGCCAGCAACATACGAGTGGGGGCTGAAGCTTTCTTT
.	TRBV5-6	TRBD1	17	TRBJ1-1	CASSLGRTGDEGTEAFF	TGTGCCAGCAGCTTGGGAAGGACAGGGGACGAGGGCACTGAAGCTTTCTTT
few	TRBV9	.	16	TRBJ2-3	CASSVSGLGPTDTQYF	TGTGCCAGCAGCGTATCGGGTTTGGGGCCCACAGATACGCAGTATTTT
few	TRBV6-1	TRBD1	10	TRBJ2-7	CASSRQGRYF	TGTGCCAGCAGTCGACAGGGGCGGTACTTC